This paragraph reports one TCR beta chain. This record belongs to a study of blood T cell repertoires in COVID-19. The CDR3 consists of 14 residues. The germline V and J ends were trimmed by 1 base and 4 bases, with 10 bases remaining between them. CDR1 is MNHNS and CDR2 is SASEGT in the germline V gene. In the original analysis: The authors estimated nucleated cell counts from reference gene primer amplification. TCRdb's table, derived via immunoSEQ multiplex PCR, lists solely in-frame clones and lacks some. The V and J calls and the clone size are those of that table, but D and trimming were determined from the DNA. The sample lists 250,000 to 350,000 clones, about 85% occurring once.

This receptor was identified in a woman in her forties or fifties who had recovered from COVID-19. The sample was peripheral blood. The J gene is TRBJ1-2, the V gene TRBV6-1; D possibly corresponds to TRBD1 (5 bases). The CDR3 region has the DNA TGTGCCAGCAGTGAAGGGACATCATTCTATGGCTACACCTTC. It is translated as CASSEGTSFYGYTF.